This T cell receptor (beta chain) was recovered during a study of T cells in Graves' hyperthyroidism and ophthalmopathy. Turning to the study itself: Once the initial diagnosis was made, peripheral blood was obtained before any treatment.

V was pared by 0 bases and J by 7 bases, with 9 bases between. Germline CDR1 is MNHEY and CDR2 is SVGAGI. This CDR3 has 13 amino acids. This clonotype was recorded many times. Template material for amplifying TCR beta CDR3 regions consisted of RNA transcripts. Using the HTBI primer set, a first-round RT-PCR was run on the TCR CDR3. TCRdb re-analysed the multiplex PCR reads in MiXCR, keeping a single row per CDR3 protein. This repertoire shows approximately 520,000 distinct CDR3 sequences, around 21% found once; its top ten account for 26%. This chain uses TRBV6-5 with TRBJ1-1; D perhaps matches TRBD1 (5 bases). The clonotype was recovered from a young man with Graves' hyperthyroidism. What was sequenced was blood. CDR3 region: CASSYSSQGEAFF. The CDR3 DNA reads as TGTGCCAGCAGTTACTCGTCGCAGGGTGAAGCTTTCTTT.